Only a few counts were recorded for the clone carrying this T cell receptor beta chain. TCRdb recomputed calls from the 5' RACE reads with MiXCR, one row per CDR3 protein. The table records just under 550,000 distinct CDR3 sequences, roughly 21% of them present only once. The V gene end was trimmed by 4 bases and the J gene end by 0 bases; junction bases not matched to a gene: 4. The CDR3 covers 16 residues. These data are taken from a study of T-cell memory formation after mild COVID-19. The rearrangement uses TRBV12-3 or TRBV12-4 and TRBJ2-2, with TRBD1 identical over 8 bases. The material sequenced was PBMCs or a T cell subset sorted from them (not recorded which). This TCR derives from an adult woman who had mild COVID-19 (a few samples of this study predate the infection). Cell type and time point are not known. For the CDR3, the DNA is TGTGCCAGCAGTTACCACAGGGGGGCGAACACCGGGGAGCTGTTTTTT. It yields the protein CASSYHRGANTGELFF.